The next 13 T cell receptor beta chains were all read from a single sample in a study of blood T cell repertoires in COVID-19. The table came from immunoSEQ multiplex PCR; TCRdb's copy has only in-frame clones and leaves some out. The sample lists tens of thousands of clones, around nine tenths occurring once. Specimen: peripheral blood. The receptor source for this set is an elderly woman with acute or convalescent COVID-19.

This clone was counted between two and nine times. The rearrangement joins TRBV2 to TRBJ2-1, with 7 bases lining up with TRBD1. Germline-derived CDR1 and CDR2 are SNHLY and FYNNEI. Trimming cost V 3 bases and J 5 bases; bases outside gene matches: 7. This CDR3 spans 15 amino acids. This chain's CDR3 is CASSEPTGTHNEQFF. The CDR3 DNA follows: TGTGCCAGCAGTGAGCCGACAGGGACCCACAATGAGCAGTTCTTC.

The rearrangement links TRBV2 to TRBJ2-7, with D possibly TRBD2 on 7 matching bases. From germline, CDR1 is SNHLY and CDR2 FYNNEI. The CDR3 has 14 amino acids. The V and J ends lost 10 bases and 3 bases respectively, with 19 bases between them. The CDR3 protein is CATRQQGGDYEQYF. The CDR3 DNA sequence: TGTGCCACCAGGCAACAGGGAGGGGACTACGAGCAGTACTTC.

This clone has a single count. The genes are TRBV5-1 and TRBJ2-3, with a tentative D call TRBD1 (7 bases). Germline CDR1 reads SGHRS; CDR2 reads YFSETQ. With 0 bases removed from V and 5 bases from J, the gap between germline ends came to 16 bases. The CDR3 sequence is 16 residues long. The CDR3 region is CASSLDPRGAQDTQYF. CDR3 nucleotide sequence: TGCGCCAGCAGCTTGGATCCCAGGGGGGCTCAAGATACGCAGTATTTT.

V and J are TRBV6-2 or TRBV6-3 and TRBJ2-1; D gene uncertain. Germline CDR1 reads MNHEY; CDR2 reads SVGEGT. CDR3 length equals 12 residues. Trimming stripped 5 bases from V and 4 bases from J, with 6 bases between. As DNA, the CDR3 is TGTGCCAGCAGTGAGTTATACAATGAGCAGTTCTTC. The encoded protein is CASSELYNEQFF.

V and J are TRBV7-8 and TRBJ1-4, with D maybe TRBD1 (5 bases). The CDR3 totals 14 residues. Germline CDR1 and CDR2: SGHVS and FQNEAQ. V was clipped by 8 bases and J by 3 bases, with 13 bases between them. CDR3 bases: TGTGCCAGCGGTCGGGGGTCCGCTAATGAAAAACTGTTTTTT. Translated: CASGRGSANEKLFF.

V usage is TRBV5-1 and J usage is TRBJ2-5, with D maybe TRBD2 (6 bases). Germline loops: CDR1 SGHRS, CDR2 YFSETQ. The CDR3 has 14 residues. V dropped 3 bases and J dropped 7 bases, with 16 bases sitting between them. CDR3 in amino acids: CASSSGLVDGTQYF. In DNA form, the CDR3 reads TGCGCCAGCAGCTCGGGACTCGTCGATGGGACCCAGTACTTC.

The chain has TRBV14 and TRBJ2-7, with D possibly being TRBD2 (7 bases). V lost 6 bases to trimming and J lost 7 bases, with 13 bases between them. CDR1 and CDR2 from the germline V gene are SGHDN and FVKESK. The CDR3 contains 12 residues. The CDR3 DNA sequence: TGTGCCAGCAGTAAAGGGGGGGAAGAGCAGTACTTC. Its translation: CASSKGGEEQYF.

This sequence joins TRBV11-2 and TRBJ2-5; no reliable D call. CDR3 length: 14 residues. V was cut by 1 base and J by 4 bases, with 10 bases left in between. Germline-derived CDR1 and CDR2 are SGHAT and FQNNGV. The CDR3 sequence is CASSLVNTLETQYF. CDR3 in DNA: TGTGCCAGCAGCTTAGTTAACACCCTAGAGACCCAGTACTTC.

This chain connects TRBV6-5 to TRBJ1-4, with D tentatively TRBD1 (6 bases). Germline CDR1 MNHEY, CDR2 SVGAGI. V lost 6 bases to trimming and J lost 5 bases, with 13 bases between them. This CDR3 comprises 14 residues. The CDR3 DNA sequence: TGTGCCAGCAGAACCGACAGGCGAAATGAAAAACTGTTTTTT. Translated: CASRTDRRNEKLFF.

The chain is built from TRBV12-3 or TRBV12-4 and TRBJ2-7, with D maybe TRBD1 (5 bases). V was clipped by 3 bases and J by 8 bases, with 8 bases between them. The CDR3 covers 11 residues. CDR3 loop: CASSFGQQQYF. The CDR3 DNA reads TGTGCCAGCAGTTTTGGACAACAGCAGTACTTC.

This chain uses TRBV7-9 with TRBJ1-1; tentative D call: TRBD1 (6 bases). Germline CDR1 is SEHNR and CDR2 is FQNEAQ (reference sequence). Trimming removed 3 bases at V and 4 bases at J, with 9 bases between. This CDR3 spans 13 amino acids. The CDR3 DNA reads TGTGCCAGCAGCTTGGGGGGGCCCACTGAAGCTTTCTTT. This encodes CASSLGGPTEAFF.

The chain combines TRBV5-1 with TRBJ2-3; 7 bases map to TRBD2. In germline, CDR1 is SGHRS, CDR2 YFSETQ. This CDR3 is built from 16 residues. Germline trimming cut 0 bases from V and 0 bases from J; bases unmatched to any gene: 4. The CDR3 sequence: CASSLAGGSSTDTQYF. CDR3 sequence (DNA): TGCGCCAGCAGCTTGGCCGGCGGGAGTAGCACAGATACGCAGTATTTT.

In nucleotides, the CDR3 is TGCGCCAGCAGCAACTCAGGAGCGGTCCAAGAGACCCAGTACTTC. It yields the protein CASSNSGAVQETQYF. This chain links TRBV5-1 with TRBJ2-5, with D perhaps TRBD2 (5 bases). V shed 4 bases and J shed 1 base, with 14 bases lying between them. Germline CDR1 reads SGHRS; CDR2 reads YFSETQ. The CDR3 has 15 amino acids.